One T cell receptor (beta chain) is described in this entry. Its antigen remains unknown. Trimming shortened V by 4 bases and J by 10 bases, and 13 bases separated the two germline ends. CDR1 is MGHRA and CDR2 is YSYEKL in the germline V gene. CDR3 size: 12 residues. Assay used: immunoSEQ multiplex PCR; TCRdb lists only in-frame clones, some missing. The repertoire has about 35,000 clones, approximately 79% of them found once; the top ten carry roughly 14%. These data come from a study of OX40 agonist ivuxolimab in advanced cancers. Findings of the study overall: Relative to CD4+, CD8+ T cells held more expanded clones on average. Among the nonresponders, some also had low normalized T-cell clonal expansion.

The chain has TRBV4-1 and TRBJ1-1; D is possibly TRBD1 (5 bases). This specimen was CD4+ or CD8+ T cells sorted from blood, taken in a trial of the OX40 agonist ivuxolimab. This receptor was obtained from an adult with an advanced solid tumor such as melanoma, head and neck, liver or kidney cancer. CDR3 protein: CASSPGPEGAFF. The DNA of the CDR3 is TGCGCCAGCAGCCCGGGACCCGAGGGAGCTTTCTTT.